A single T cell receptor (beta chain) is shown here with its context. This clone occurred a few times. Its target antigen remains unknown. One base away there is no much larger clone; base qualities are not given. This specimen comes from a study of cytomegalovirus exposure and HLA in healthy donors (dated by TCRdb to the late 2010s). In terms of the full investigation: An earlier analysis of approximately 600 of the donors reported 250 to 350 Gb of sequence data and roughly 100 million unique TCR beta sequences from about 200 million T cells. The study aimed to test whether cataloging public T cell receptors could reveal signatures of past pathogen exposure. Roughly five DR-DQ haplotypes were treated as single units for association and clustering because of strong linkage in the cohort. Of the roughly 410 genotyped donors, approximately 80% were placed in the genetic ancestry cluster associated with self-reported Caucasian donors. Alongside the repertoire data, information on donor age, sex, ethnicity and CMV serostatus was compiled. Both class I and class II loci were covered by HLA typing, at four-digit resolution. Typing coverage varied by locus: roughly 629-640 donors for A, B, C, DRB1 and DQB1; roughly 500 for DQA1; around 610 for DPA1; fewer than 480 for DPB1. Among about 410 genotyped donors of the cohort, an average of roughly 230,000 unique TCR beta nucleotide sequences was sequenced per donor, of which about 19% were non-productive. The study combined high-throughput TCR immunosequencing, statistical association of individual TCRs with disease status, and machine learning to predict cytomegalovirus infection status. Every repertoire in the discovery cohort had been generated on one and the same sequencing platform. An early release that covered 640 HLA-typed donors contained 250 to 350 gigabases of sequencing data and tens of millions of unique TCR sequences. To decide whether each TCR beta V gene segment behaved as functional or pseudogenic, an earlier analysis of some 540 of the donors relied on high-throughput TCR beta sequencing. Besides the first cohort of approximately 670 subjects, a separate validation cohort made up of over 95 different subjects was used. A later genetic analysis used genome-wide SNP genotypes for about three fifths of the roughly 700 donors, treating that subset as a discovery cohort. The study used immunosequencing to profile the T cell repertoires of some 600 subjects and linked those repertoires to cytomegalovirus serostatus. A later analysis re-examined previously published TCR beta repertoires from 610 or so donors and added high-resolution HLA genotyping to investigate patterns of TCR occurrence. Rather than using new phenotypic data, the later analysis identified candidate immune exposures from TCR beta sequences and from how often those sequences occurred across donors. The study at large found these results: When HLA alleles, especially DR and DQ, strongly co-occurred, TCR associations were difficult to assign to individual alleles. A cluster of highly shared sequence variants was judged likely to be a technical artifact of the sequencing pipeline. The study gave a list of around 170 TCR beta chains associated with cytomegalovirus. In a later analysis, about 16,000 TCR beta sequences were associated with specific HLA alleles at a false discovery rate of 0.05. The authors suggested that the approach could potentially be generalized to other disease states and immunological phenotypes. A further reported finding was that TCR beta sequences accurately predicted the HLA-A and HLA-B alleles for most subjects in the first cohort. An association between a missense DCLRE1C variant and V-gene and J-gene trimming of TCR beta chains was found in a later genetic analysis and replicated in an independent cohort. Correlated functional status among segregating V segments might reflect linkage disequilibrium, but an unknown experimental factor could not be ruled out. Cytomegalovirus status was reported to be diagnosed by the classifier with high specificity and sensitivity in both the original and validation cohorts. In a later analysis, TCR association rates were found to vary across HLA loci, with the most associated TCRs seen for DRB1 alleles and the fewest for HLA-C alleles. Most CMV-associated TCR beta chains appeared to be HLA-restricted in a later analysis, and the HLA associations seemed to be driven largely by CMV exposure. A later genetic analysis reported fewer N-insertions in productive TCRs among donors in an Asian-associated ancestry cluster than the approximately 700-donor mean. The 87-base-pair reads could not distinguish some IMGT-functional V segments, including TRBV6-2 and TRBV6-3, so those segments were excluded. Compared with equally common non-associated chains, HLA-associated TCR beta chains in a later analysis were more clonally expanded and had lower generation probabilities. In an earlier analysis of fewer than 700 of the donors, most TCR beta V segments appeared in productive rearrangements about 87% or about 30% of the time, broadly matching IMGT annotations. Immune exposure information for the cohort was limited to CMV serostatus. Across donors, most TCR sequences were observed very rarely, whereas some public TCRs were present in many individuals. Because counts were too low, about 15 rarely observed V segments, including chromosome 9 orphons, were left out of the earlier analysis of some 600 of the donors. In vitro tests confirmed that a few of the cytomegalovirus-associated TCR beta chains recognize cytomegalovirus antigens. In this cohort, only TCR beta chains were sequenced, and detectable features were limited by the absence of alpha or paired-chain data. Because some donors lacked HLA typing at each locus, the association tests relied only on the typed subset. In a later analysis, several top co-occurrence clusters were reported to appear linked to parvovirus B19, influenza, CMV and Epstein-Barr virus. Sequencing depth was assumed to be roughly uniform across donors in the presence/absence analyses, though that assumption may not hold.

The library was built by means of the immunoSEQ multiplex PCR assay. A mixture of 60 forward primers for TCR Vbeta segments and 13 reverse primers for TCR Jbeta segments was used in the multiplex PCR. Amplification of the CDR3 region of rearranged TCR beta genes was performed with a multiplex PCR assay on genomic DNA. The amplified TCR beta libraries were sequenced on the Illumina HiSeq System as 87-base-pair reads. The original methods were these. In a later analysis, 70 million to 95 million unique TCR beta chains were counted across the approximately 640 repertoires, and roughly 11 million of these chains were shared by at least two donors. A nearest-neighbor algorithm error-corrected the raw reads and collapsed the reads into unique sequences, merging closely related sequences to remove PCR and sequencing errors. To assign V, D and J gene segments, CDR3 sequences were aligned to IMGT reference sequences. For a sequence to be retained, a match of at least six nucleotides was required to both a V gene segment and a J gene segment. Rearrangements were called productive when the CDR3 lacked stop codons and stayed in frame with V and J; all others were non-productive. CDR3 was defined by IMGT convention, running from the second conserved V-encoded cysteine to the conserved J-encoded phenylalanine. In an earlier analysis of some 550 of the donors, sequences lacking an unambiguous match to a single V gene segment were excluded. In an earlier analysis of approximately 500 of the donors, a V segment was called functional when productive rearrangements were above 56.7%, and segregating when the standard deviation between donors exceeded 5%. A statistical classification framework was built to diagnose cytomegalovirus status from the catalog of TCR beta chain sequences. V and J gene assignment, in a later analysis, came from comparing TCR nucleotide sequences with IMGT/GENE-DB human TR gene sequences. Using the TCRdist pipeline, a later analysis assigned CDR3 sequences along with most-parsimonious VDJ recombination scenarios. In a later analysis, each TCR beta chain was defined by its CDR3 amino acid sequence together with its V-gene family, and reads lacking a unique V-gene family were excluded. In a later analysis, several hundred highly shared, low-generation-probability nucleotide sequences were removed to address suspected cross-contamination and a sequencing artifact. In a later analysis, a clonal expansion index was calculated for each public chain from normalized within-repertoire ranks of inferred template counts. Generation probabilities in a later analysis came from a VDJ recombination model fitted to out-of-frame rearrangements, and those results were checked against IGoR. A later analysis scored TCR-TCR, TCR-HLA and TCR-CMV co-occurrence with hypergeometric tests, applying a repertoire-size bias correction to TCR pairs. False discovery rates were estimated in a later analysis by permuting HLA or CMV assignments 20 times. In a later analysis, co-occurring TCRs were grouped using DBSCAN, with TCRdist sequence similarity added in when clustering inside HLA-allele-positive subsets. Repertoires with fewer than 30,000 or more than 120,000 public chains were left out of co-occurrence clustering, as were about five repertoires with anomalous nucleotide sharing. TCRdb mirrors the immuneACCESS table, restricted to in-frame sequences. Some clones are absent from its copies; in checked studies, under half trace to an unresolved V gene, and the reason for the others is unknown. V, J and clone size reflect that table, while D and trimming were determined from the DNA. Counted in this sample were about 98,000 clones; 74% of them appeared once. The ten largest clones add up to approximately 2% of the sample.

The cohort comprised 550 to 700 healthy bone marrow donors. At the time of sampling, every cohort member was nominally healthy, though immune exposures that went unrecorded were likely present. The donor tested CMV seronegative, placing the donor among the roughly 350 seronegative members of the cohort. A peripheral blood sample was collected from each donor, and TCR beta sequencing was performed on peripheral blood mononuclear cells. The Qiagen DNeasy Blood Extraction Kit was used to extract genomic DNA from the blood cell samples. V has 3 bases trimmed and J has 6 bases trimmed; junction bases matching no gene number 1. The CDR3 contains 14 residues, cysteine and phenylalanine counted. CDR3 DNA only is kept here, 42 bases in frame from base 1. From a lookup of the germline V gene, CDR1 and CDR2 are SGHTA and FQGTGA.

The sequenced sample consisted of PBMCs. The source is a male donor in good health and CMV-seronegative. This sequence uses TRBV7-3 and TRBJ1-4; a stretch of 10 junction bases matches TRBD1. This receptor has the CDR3 CASSFGQGDEKLFF. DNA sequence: TGTGCCAGCAGCTTTGGACAGGGGGATGAAAAACTGTTTTTT.